This T cell receptor beta chain was captured in a study of T cell clonality in common variable immunodeficiency. Study conclusions and caveats: TCRbeta clonality was increased in CVID versus healthy controls.

Clones were sequenced by immunoSEQ multiplex PCR, and TCRdb holds only the in-frame ones, with some missing. This set yields roughly 50,000 clones and no singletons; the top ten hold 3% to 4%. The CDR3 has 13 amino acids. CDR1 is SNHLY and CDR2 is FYNNEI in the germline V gene. V dropped 4 bases and J dropped 5; count of bases not matched to a gene: 1. This clone was detected many times. As yet, its antigen is unknown. From the germline J gene comes the end of the CDR3, since the read stops 3 residues before it. Source material: peripheral blood mononuclear cells. This chain uses TRBV2 with TRBJ2-4; 8 nucleotides align to TRBD2. The receptor was isolated from a person aged 18-70 years in good health. CDR3 DNA (partial): TGTGCCAGCAGTGTTAGCGGGGAAAACATT. It codes for CASSVSGENI. The complete CDR3 sequence is CASSVSGENIQYF.